This is a list of T cell receptor beta chains from one sample in a study of T cells in Graves' hyperthyroidism and ophthalmopathy. TCRdb called the multiplex PCR reads again in MiXCR, with one record for every CDR3 protein. The profile covers around 350,000 distinct CDR3 sequences, with about 14% appearing a single time and 15% to 20% taken by the ten largest. Source material: blood. All receptors come from a woman in her 30s with Graves' ophthalmopathy. The CDR3 runs from the conserved cysteine through the conserved F or W.

TRBV7-9,CASSLEPADTQYF
TRBV11-2,CASSRIVESSYNEQFF
TRBV20-1,CSAGGGQSEQFF
TRBV7-3,CASSLKASGELFF
TRBV6-1,CASLSGGEWNGYTF
TRBV2,CASSEIASRTDTQYF
TRBV7-9,CASSPTGQDSNQPQHF
TRBV10-3,CAISDPSRIYGYTF
TRBV20-1,CSARDLPGVGTQYF
TRBV27,CASSFDGYGGYTF
TRBV11-2,CASSPSPTMEQYF
TRBV11-2,CASSPRLTGVRETQYF
TRBV2,CASSEYDTSRYGYTF
TRBV12-3/TRBV12-4,CASSLGRAQETQYF
TRBV7-9,CASSPSGYGQGFVAEAFF
TRBV28,CASSLGTVVGGYTF
TRBV5-4,CASSLYGRNEQFF
TRBV28,CASSFHSGGLGNTIYF
TRBV7-3,CASSSLTDRDNEQFF
TRBV19,CASSRVIPTGELFF
TRBV5-1,CASSLAPGESYNEQFF
TRBV6-2/TRBV6-3,CATNPVVAGELFF
TRBV7-8,CASSLVSPNTGELFF
TRBV12-3/TRBV12-4,CASSLRRDSGNTIYF
TRBV6-2/TRBV6-3,CASRQTGTSYNEQFF
TRBV18,CASSPPPSYNAADTQYF
TRBV27,CASSPNSRQLLSYEQYF
TRBV12-3/TRBV12-4,CASSDLDTIYF
TRBV18,CASSPKYVVAEETQYF
TRBV2,CASSGLAGYTDTQYF
TRBV20-1,CSARTGTDTQYF
TRBV6-6,CASSYSSAGFSSPLHF
TRBV4-2,CASGGAGITEAFF
TRBV6-5,CASSYSGARSPLHF
TRBV11-2,CASSLVRGAEAFF
TRBV2,CASSESDFGYTF
TRBV28,CASSLGQGNGYTF
TRBV2,CASRVISNQPQHF
TRBV9,CASSLTGGFNSPLHF
TRBV9,CASSVVPDPDPGELFF
TRBV12-3/TRBV12-4,CASSWTGPDGNTIYF
TRBV30,CAWADRAIEAFF
TRBV6-1,CASSDRPGGPHQETQYF
TRBV2,CASSERLAGKQRTDTQYF
TRBV5-6,CASSLVSSGPGTEAFF
TRBV19,CATPGRPQHF
TRBV6-1,CATGGDSEGETQYF